Listed here is a single TCR beta chain. Its cognate antigen is unknown. The data were taken from a study of cytomegalovirus exposure and HLA in healthy donors. Findings of the study overall: Certain indistinguishable V segments, among them TRBV6-2 and TRBV6-3, were excluded.

The CDR3 length is 16 residues. J gave up 8 bases and V 6 bases, and 16 bases lay outside the gene matches. From germline, CDR1 is LNHDA and CDR2 SQIVND (reference sequence). With 60 Vbeta and 13 Jbeta primers, the PCR was carried out. Only in-frame clones appear in the TCRdb table, and some are missing; sequencing was by immunoSEQ multiplex PCR. This repertoire shows about 180,000 clones, around 80% found once; its top ten account for 4.5% to 6%. This sequence was found in a man aged 40-55 years in good health and CMV-seronegative. The sequencing input was PBMCs. V is TRBV19 and J is TRBJ2-1, with TRBD2 identical over 7 bases. CDR3 nucleotides: TGTGCCAGTAGCCGATGGGTCTCTAGCGGCTCCCATGAGCAGTTCTTC. This gives the protein CASSRWVSSGSHEQFF.